A selection of T cell receptor beta chains follows, all from one sample in a study of T cell responses to AZD1222 COVID-19 vaccine. Only in-frame clones appear in the TCRdb table, and some are missing; sequencing was by immunoSEQ multiplex PCR. This table has some 120,000 clones, around 88% appearing once. The input for sequencing was peripheral blood, taken on day 0 of AZD1222 vaccination. The receptor source for this set is an adult in good health. CDR3s include the opening cysteine and the closing phenylalanine or tryptophan. Each record gives: V gene, J gene, clone size, D gene, CDR3 protein, CDR3 DNA. The D gene is left open where the match is weak. Size is stated for part of the rows, as once, few or many counts, or as a class when the clone is expanded.

TRBV29-1	TRBJ2-1	.	.	CSVAPTGNSYNEQFF	TGCAGCGTTGCCCCCACGGGGAACTCCTACAATGAGCAGTTCTTC
TRBV7-2	TRBJ1-5	.	TRBD1	CASSSGQQGQPQHF	TGTGCCAGCAGCTCGGGACAGCAGGGTCAGCCCCAGCATTTT
TRBV11-2	TRBJ1-4	.	.	CASSLENSGELFF	TGTGCCAGCAGCTTAGAAAACAGTGGAGAACTGTTTTTT
TRBV5-4	TRBJ2-6	.	TRBD1	CASSTGDGTSGANVLTF	TGTGCCAGCTCTACAGGGGACGGGACCTCTGGGGCCAACGTCCTGACTTTC
TRBV7-8	TRBJ1-2	few	.	CASSLDTARAGTF	TGTGCCAGCAGCTTAGACACGGCCAGGGCGGGTACCTTC
TRBV6-1	TRBJ1-4	.	.	CASRERVGFSATNEKLFF	TGTGCCAGCAGAGAAAGAGTAGGTTTCTCTGCAACTAATGAAAAACTGTTTTTT
TRBV7-2	TRBJ1-1	.	TRBD1	CASSTRQGTEAFF	TGTGCCAGCAGCACTCGACAGGGAACTGAAGCTTTCTTT
TRBV5-1	TRBJ2-7	.	.	CASSLVAGPGDEQYF	TGCGCCAGCAGCTTGGTGGCGGGGCCGGGAGACGAGCAGTACTTC
TRBV20-1	TRBJ2-1	.	.	CSARESNEQFF	TGCAGTGCTAGAGAAAGTAATGAGCAGTTCTTC
TRBV29-1	TRBJ2-1	once	.	CSVEDLGASGTQYVKTYNEQFF	TGCAGCGTTGAAGATCTTGGGGCCTCCGGGACACAATACGTCAAGACCTACAATGAGCAGTTCTTC
TRBV6-5	TRBJ1-2	.	.	CASSKRRNYGYTF	TGTGCCAGCAGTAAGAGGAGGAACTATGGCTACACCTTC
TRBV7-2	TRBJ2-1	.	TRBD1	CASSQGQGAVNEQFF	TGTGCCAGCAGCCAGGGACAGGGGGCGGTCAATGAGCAGTTCTTC
TRBV30	TRBJ1-3	.	TRBD1	CAWSLGTDGNTIYF	TGTGCCTGGAGTTTAGGGACAGACGGAAACACCATATATTTT
TRBV28	TRBJ2-3	.	.	CASSLLGKGIADTQYF	TGTGCCAGCAGTTTATTGGGGAAGGGTATCGCAGATACGCAGTATTTT
TRBV7-9	TRBJ1-2	.	TRBD1	CASSFLGTGGEGYTF	TGTGCCAGCAGCTTCCTCGGGACAGGGGGTGAGGGCTACACCTTC
TRBV3-1/TRBV3-2	TRBJ2-2	.	TRBD2	CASSPRLAGGLGNTGELFF	TGTGCCAGCAGCCCCCGACTAGCGGGAGGTCTAGGAAACACCGGGGAGCTGTTTTTT
TRBV5-5	TRBJ1-5	.	.	CASSLGNSNQPQHF	TGTGCCAGCAGCTTAGGTAATAGCAATCAGCCCCAGCATTTT
TRBV15	TRBJ2-1	.	TRBD2	CATSRGPSGGLNEQFF	TGTGCCACCAGCAGGGGGCCTAGCGGGGGGTTGAATGAGCAGTTCTTC